The 9 T cell receptor beta chains given below trace back to one sample, sequenced in a study of blood T cell repertoires in COVID-19. Method: immunoSEQ multiplex PCR; TCRdb's copy keeps in-frame clones and lacks some. The data show under 200,000 clones, with roughly 75% seen just once and about 6.5% held by the top ten. Specimen: peripheral blood. All receptors derive from a man in his 70s with active or convalescent COVID-19.

This clone showed up just a few times. This chain uses TRBV4-2 with TRBJ1-1, with TRBD1 as a possible D gene (5 bases). V was pared by 2 bases and J by 8 bases, with 21 bases between. This CDR3 spans 16 amino acids. Germline assignment: CDR1 LGHNA and CDR2 YNFKEQ. The CDR3 sequence is CASSQTPGRDWGEAFF. The CDR3 bases are TGTGCCAGCAGCCAAACCCCCGGGAGGGATTGGGGGGAAGCTTTCTTT.

The V and J genes are TRBV28 and TRBJ1-5, with D possibly being TRBD1 (5 bases). With 6 bases removed from V and 6 bases from J, the gap between germline ends came to 18 bases. Germline CDR1 is MDHEN and CDR2 is SYDVKM. This CDR3 spans 15 amino acids. For the CDR3, the DNA is TGTGCCAGCAGCAGTGCGGGGGAGGGAGGTCAGCCCCAGCATTTT. It yields the protein CASSSAGEGGQPQHF.

This chain links TRBV9 with TRBJ2-1; TRBD2 matches 13 bases. Germline V gene data show CDR1 as SGDLS and CDR2 as YYNGEE. Trimming cost V 3 bases and J 8 bases; bases outside gene matches: 11. The CDR3 covers 17 residues. The CDR3 DNA sequence: TGTGCCAGCAGCGCAGGACTAGCGGGAGCATTGAGTCATGAGCAGTTCTTC. Residues: CASSAGLAGALSHEQFF.

In this sample, this clone turned up once. The chain uses TRBV21-1 and TRBJ2-7; the table gives TRBD1 as D, unverified against the DNA. TRBV21-1 is reported as a pseudogene. This CDR3 region has 21 residues. The CDR3 DNA sequence: TGTGCCAGCAGCAAACCGGGACAGGGTATAACTCTTACAATTAGCTCCTACGAGCAGTACTTC. It is translated as CASSKPGQGITLTISSYEQYF.

The rearrangement joins TRBV19 to TRBJ1-2; no clear D gene. CDR3 length equals 14 residues. Looked up from germline, CDR1 is LNHDA and CDR2 is SQIVND (reference sequence). Between the trimmed V and J ends, which lost 6 bases and 5 bases, there was a span of 16 bases. The CDR3 sequence: CASSHQVPSYGYTF. The CDR3 nucleotides are TGTGCCAGTAGCCACCAGGTTCCCTCTTATGGCTACACCTTC.

This clone was counted once. The chain is built from TRBV7-2 and TRBJ2-1; 13 bases align to TRBD2. The CDR3 contains 16 residues. Germline lookup yields CDR1 SGHTA and CDR2 FQGNSA. With V trimmed by 1 base and J by 4 bases, 1 base remained unmatched. The CDR3 here is CASSLEGLAGYNEQFF. CDR3 DNA sequence: TGTGCCAGCAGCTTAGAGGGACTAGCGGGGTACAATGAGCAGTTCTTC.

The genes are TRBV6-5 and TRBJ2-3, with D perhaps matching TRBD1 (5 bases). This CDR3 is built from 14 residues. Germline CDR1 is MNHEY and CDR2 is SVGAGI. V was trimmed by 6 bases and J by 2 bases, leaving 12 bases between them. The CDR3 nucleotides are TGTGCCAGCAGCACCGACAGATACACAGATACGCAGTATTTT. Its protein is CASSTDRYTDTQYF.

The genes are TRBV3-1 (or the pseudogene TRBV3-2) and TRBJ1-2, with a weak D call TRBD1 (6 bases). Trimming took 1 base from V and 0 from J, leaving 9 bases between them. Germline lookup yields CDR1 LGHDT and CDR2 YNNKEL (reference sequence). The CDR3 length is 15 residues. The CDR3 spells CASSQGAGANYGYTF. Written as DNA, the CDR3 is TGTGCCAGCAGCCAAGGGGCAGGGGCTAACTATGGCTACACCTTC.

The gene calls are TRBV27 and TRBJ1-1; D gene unclear. CDR1 is MNHEY and CDR2 is SMNVEV in the germline V gene (reference sequence). This CDR3 is 13 amino acids long. Trimming left V 8 bases short and J 2 bases short, with 12 bases between. This CDR3 reads CASHLPVNTEAFF. The DNA of the CDR3 is TGTGCCAGCCATCTGCCGGTAAACACTGAAGCTTTCTTT.